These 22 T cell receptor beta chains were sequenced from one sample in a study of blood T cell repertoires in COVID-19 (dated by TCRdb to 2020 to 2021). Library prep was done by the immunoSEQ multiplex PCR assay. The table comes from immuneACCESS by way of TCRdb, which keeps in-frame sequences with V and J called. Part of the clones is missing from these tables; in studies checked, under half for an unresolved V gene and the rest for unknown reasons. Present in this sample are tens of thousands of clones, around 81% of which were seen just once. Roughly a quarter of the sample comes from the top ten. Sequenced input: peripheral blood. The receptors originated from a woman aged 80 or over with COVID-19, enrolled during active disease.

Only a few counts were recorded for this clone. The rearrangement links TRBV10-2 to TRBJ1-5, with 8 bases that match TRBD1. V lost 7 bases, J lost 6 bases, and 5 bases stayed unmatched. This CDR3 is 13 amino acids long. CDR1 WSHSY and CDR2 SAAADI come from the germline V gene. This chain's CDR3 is CASNGQGGQPQHF. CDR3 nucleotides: TGCGCCAGCAATGGACAGGGCGGTCAGCCCCAGCATTTT.

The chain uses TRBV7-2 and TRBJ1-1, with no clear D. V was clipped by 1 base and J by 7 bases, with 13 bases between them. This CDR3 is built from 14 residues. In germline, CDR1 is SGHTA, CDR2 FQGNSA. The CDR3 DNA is TGTGCCAGCAGCTTAGGGTACATTTCGATTGAAGCTTTCTTT. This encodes CASSLGYISIEAFF.

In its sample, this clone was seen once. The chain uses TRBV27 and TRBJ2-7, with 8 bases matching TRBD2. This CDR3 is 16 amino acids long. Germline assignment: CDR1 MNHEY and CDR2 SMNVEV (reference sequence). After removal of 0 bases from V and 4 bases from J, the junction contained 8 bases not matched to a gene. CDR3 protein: CASSLSAVTSEYEQYF. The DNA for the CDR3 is TGTGCCAGCAGTTTATCGGCCGTGACTAGCGAATACGAGCAGTACTTC.

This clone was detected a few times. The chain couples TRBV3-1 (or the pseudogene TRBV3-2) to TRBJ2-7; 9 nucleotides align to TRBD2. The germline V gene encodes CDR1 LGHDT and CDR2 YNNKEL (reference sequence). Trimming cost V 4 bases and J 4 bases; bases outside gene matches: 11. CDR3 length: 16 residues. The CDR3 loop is CASSLFRGGRVYEQYF. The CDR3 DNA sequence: TGTGCCAGCAGCCTTTTTCGGGGCGGGAGGGTTTACGAGCAGTACTTC.

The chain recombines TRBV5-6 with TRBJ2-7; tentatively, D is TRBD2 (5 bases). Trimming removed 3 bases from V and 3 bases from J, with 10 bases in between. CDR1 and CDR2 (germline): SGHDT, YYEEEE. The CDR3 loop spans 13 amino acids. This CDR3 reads CASSSKRRYEQYF. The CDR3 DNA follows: TGTGCCAGCAGCTCAAAGCGGCGCTACGAGCAGTACTTC.

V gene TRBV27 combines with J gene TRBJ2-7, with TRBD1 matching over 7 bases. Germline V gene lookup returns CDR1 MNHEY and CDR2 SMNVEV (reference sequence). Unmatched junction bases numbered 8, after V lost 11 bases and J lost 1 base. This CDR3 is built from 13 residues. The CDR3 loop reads CAVRTGGSYEQYF. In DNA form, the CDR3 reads TGTGCCGTCCGGACAGGCGGGTCCTACGAGCAGTACTTC.

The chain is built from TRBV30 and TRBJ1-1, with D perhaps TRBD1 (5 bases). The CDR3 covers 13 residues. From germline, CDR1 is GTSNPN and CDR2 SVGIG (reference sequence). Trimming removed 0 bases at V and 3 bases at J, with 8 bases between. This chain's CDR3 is CAWSVQVDTEAFF. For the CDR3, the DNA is TGTGCCTGGAGTGTACAGGTAGACACTGAAGCTTTCTTT.

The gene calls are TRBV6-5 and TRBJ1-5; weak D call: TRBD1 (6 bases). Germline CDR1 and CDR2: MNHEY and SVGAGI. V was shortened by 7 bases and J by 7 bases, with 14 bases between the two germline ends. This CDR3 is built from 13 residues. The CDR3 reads CASNSGVVQPQHF. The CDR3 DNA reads TGTGCCAGCAACTCAGGGGTAGTACAGCCCCAGCATTTT.

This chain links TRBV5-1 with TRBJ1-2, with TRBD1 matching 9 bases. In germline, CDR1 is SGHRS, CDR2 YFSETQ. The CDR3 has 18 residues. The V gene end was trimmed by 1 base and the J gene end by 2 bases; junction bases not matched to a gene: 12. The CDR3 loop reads CASSLIRGTGTSNYGYTF. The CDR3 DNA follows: TGCGCCAGCAGCTTGATTAGGGGGACAGGGACCTCCAACTATGGCTACACCTTC.

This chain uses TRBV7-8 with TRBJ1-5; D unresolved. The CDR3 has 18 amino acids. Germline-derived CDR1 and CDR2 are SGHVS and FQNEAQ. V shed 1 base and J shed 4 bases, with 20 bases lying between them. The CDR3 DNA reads TGTGCCAGCAGCTTAGTGTCCGCGACTCAGAAAACGAATCAGCCCCAGCATTTT. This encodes CASSLVSATQKTNQPQHF.

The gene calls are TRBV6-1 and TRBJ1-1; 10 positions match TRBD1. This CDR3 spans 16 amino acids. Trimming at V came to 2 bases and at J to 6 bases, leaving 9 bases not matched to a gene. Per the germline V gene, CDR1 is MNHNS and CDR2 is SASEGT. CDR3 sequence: CASSEWGQGLGSEAFF. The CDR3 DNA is TGTGCCAGCAGTGAATGGGGACAGGGGCTGGGGTCTGAAGCTTTCTTT.

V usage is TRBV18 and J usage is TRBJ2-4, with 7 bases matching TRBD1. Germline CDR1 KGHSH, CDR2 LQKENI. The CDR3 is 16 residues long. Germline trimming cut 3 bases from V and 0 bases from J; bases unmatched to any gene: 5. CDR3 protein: CASSPGTVLAKNIQYF. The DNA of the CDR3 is TGTGCCAGCTCACCCGGGACAGTTCTAGCCAAAAACATTCAGTACTTC.

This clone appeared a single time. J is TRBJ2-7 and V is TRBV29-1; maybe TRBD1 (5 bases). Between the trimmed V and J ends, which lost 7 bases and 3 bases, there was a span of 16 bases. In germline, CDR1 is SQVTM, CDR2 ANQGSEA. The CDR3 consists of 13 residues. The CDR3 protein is CSAKKGIGYEQYF. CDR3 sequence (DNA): TGCAGCGCCAAAAAGGGGATTGGCTACGAGCAGTACTTC.

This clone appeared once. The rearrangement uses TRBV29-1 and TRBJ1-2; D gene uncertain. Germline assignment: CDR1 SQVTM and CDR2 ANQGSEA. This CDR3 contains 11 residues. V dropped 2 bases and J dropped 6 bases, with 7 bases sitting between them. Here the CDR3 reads CSVERRDGYTF. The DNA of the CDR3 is TGCAGCGTTGAACGACGGGATGGCTACACCTTC.

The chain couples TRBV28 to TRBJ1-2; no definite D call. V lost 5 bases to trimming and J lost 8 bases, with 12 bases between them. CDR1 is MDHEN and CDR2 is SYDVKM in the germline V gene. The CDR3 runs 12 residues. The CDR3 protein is CASSNGLRGYTF. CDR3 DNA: TGTGCCAGCAGTAATGGACTGAGGGGCTACACCTTC.

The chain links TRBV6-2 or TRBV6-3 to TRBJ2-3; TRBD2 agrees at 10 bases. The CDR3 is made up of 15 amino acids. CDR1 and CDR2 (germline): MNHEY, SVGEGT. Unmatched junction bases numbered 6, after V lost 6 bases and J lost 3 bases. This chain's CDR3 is CASSSGTSETDTQYF. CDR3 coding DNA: TGTGCCAGCAGCTCCGGGACTAGCGAGACAGATACGCAGTATTTT.

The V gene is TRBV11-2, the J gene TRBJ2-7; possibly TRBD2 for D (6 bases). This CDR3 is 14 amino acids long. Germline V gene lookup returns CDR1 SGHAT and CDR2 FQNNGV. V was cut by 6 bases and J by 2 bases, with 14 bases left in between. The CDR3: CASSPDGGTYEQYF. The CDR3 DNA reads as TGTGCCAGCAGTCCGGACGGCGGGACCTACGAGCAGTACTTC.

The CDR3 coding sequence is TGTGCCTCAAAAGGACCGGAGGGCTCACCCCTCCACTTT. Encoded protein: CASKGPEGSPLHF. The chain couples TRBV10-3 to TRBJ1-6; no clear D gene. The CDR3 has 13 residues. Deletions cut 11 bases from V and 10 bases from J, with 18 bases between. CDR1 is ENHRY, CDR2 SYGVKD, per germline.

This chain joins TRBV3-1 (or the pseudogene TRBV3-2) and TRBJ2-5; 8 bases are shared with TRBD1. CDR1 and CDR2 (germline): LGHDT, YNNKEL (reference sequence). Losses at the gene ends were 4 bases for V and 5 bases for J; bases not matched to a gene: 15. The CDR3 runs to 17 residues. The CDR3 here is CASSPRGFDRGGETQYF. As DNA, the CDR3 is TGTGCCAGCAGCCCCCGAGGTTTTGACAGGGGCGGTGAGACCCAGTACTTC.

The CDR3 DNA sequence: TGTGCCAGCAGCCTACCTTGGGAGACCCAGTACTTC. Protein: CASSLPWETQYF. The chain links TRBV11-2 to TRBJ2-5; D gene ambiguous. CDR3 length: 12 residues. Between the trimmed V and J ends, which lost 5 bases and 5 bases, there was a span of 9 bases. Germline assignment: CDR1 SGHAT and CDR2 FQNNGV.

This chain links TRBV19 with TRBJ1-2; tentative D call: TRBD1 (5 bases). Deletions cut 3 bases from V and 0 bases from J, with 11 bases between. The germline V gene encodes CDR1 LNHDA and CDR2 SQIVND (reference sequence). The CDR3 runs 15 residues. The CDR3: CASSISGRANYGYTF. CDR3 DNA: TGTGCCAGTAGTATTTCAGGGCGAGCTAACTATGGCTACACCTTC.

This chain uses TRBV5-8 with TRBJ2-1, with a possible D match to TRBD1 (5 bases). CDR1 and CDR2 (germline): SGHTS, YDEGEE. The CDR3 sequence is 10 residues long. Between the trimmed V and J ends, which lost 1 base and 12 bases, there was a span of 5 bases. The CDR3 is CASSLQGQFF. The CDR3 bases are TGTGCCAGCAGCTTGCAGGGGCAGTTCTTC. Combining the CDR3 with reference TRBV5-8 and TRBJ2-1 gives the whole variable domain EAGVTQSPTHLIKTRGQQATLRCSPISGHTSVYWYQQALGLGLQFLLWYDEGEERNRGNFPPRFSGRQFPNYSSELNVNALELEDSALYLCASSLQGQFFGPGTRLTVL.